This T cell receptor beta chain was obtained from a study of blood T cell repertoires in COVID-19. Whole-study context: COVID-19 samples collected from the United States, Italy and Spain covered acute and convalescent phases. The analysed material was cDNA or gDNA that came from T cells, B-cell-depleted T cells, or PBMCs.

Categorization into cohorts depended on clinical history that participants reported. Each recovered donor of Cohort 3 presented with two negative PCRs, clearance, or symptom resolution. V was clipped by 8 bases and J by 8 bases; unmatched bases: 7. The CDR3 is made up of 14 amino acids. Per the germline V gene, CDR1 is MDHEN and CDR2 is SYDVKM. This table comes from immunoSEQ multiplex PCR, and its TCRdb copy is limited to in-frame clones, with some not included. This sample has around 300,000 clones, with 88% found just once. The genes are TRBV28 and TRBJ2-1; 12 positions match TRBD2. The sample taken for sequencing was PBMCs or T cells enriched from blood (not recorded which). The clonotype originates from a man younger than 40 who had recovered from COVID-19. Written as DNA, the CDR3 is TGTGCCAGCCGTACTAGCGGGGGGCTCGATGAGCAGTTCTTC. Protein product: CASRTSGGLDEQFF.